The 12 T cell receptor beta chains reported below all come from one sample, sequenced in a study of CD8+ T cells in alopecia areata. The authors extracted RNA and reverse transcribed it into cDNA as the sequencing template. Clones were sequenced by immunoSEQ multiplex PCR, and TCRdb holds only the in-frame ones, with some missing. Of about 200,000 clones in the sample, approximately 56% are singletons; the top ten hold less than 3.5%. Treatment in this sample: oral pan-JAK inhibitor, 5-10 mg twice daily. The sequenced sample was CD4+ T cells sorted from blood, obtained at week 4, from a patient treated with tofacitinib. The receptors were sampled from a human donor with alopecia areata.

A remark on this clone: This same CDR3 is encoded by further DNA sequences in the sample. The V gene is TRBV30, the J gene TRBJ2-3; D is uncertain. This CDR3 spans 11 amino acids. The V end lost 0 bases, the J end lost 5 bases, and 3 bases lay between the germline ends. The V gene's germline CDR1 is GTSNPN and CDR2 SVGIG (reference sequence). CDR3 amino acids: CAWSVGDTQYF. As DNA, the CDR3 is TGTGCCTGGAGTGTCGGAGATACGCAGTATTTT.

There are a few counts of this clone. DNA of the CDR3: TGTGCCAGCAGTTTCCTTGGCAGGGTAGGGAACTATGGCTACACCTTC. Its protein product is CASSFLGRVGNYGYTF. The chain links TRBV28 to TRBJ1-2, with D possibly TRBD1 on 5 matching bases. Germline lookup yields CDR1 MDHEN and CDR2 SYDVKM. V was cut by 3 bases and J by 2 bases, with 16 bases left in between. The CDR3 covers 16 residues.

The chain employs TRBV27 and TRBJ1-6, with D hard to call. Trimming left V 6 bases short and J 7 bases short, with 13 bases between. The CDR3 runs to 14 residues. Germline loops: CDR1 MNHEY, CDR2 SMNVEV (reference sequence). The CDR3 is CASRSPVGNSPLHF. CDR3 sequence (DNA): TGTGCCAGCAGGTCCCCCGTAGGAAATTCACCCCTCCACTTT.

This clone turned up a few times. The chain links TRBV5-6 to TRBJ2-7; TRBD2 might be the D (7 bases). V lost 5 bases, J lost 0 bases, and 18 bases lay in between. Germline CDR1 is SGHDT and CDR2 is YYEEEE. This CDR3 has 16 residues. The CDR3 bases are TGTGCCAGCAGGTCATTCGGCGGGGGCTTCTCCTACGAGCAGTACTTC. Protein product: CASRSFGGGFSYEQYF.

V usage is TRBV27 and J usage is TRBJ2-1; the match to TRBD2 covers 7 bases. CDR1 and CDR2 (germline): MNHEY, SMNVEV (reference sequence). CDR3 length: 14 residues. V shed 5 bases and J 5 bases; nucleotides not matched to a gene: 6. Here the CDR3 DNA reads TGTGCCAGCAGTCCGGCCGGGACTAACAATGAGCAGTTCTTC. Amino acid sequence: CASSPAGTNNEQFF.

This clone has just a few counts. The DNA for the CDR3 is TGCAGCGTGACCTGGGATGAGCAGTTCTTC. It is translated as CSVTWDEQFF. This chain uses TRBV29-1 with TRBJ2-1; D is undetermined. V lost 6 bases to trimming and J lost 8 bases, with 8 bases between them. The length of the CDR3 is 10 residues. CDR1 is SQVTM, CDR2 ANQGSEA, per germline.

Only one count was recorded for this clone. The chain couples TRBV29-1 to TRBJ2-7; 8 bases are a match to TRBD2. This CDR3 is 13 amino acids long. Germline CDR1 SQVTM, CDR2 ANQGSEA. The ends lost 4 bases at V and 4 bases at J; junction bases unmatched: 6. In nucleotides, the CDR3 is TGCAGCGTTGCGCCGCGGGGGGCATACGAGCAGTACTTC. This gives the protein CSVAPRGAYEQYF.

On this clone: Other DNA sequences in the same sample also yield this CDR3. This chain joins TRBV30 and TRBJ1-5, with D tentatively TRBD1 (5 bases). Per the germline V gene, CDR1 is GTSNPN and CDR2 is SVGIG (reference sequence). The CDR3 is made up of 13 amino acids. The V gene lost 0 bases and the J gene lost 4 bases, with 7 bases spanning the gap. CDR3 loop: CAWSVWGNQPQHF. CDR3 DNA: TGTGCCTGGAGTGTGTGGGGGAATCAGCCCCAGCATTTT.

The gene calls are TRBV30 and TRBJ1-2, with TRBD1 as a possible D gene (6 bases). The CDR3 spans 13 residues. The V end lost 0 bases, the J end lost 8 bases, and 13 bases lay between the germline ends. CDR1 is GTSNPN, CDR2 SVGIG, per germline (reference sequence). The CDR3 sequence: CAWSVLGAEGYTF. In DNA form, the CDR3 reads TGTGCCTGGAGTGTACTGGGGGCGGAGGGCTACACCTTC.

V usage is TRBV10-3 and J usage is TRBJ2-1, with 8 nucleotides matching TRBD1. Germline CDR1 reads ENHRY; CDR2 reads SYGVKD. The V gene end was trimmed by 3 bases and the J gene end by 5 bases; junction bases not matched to a gene: 9. The CDR3 runs 16 residues. The CDR3 region is CAISDLDRVKDNEQFF. The DNA of the CDR3 is TGTGCCATCAGTGACCTGGACAGGGTAAAGGACAATGAGCAGTTCTTC.

This chain connects TRBV11-1 to TRBJ2-7; TRBD1 agrees at 8 bases. Trimming removed 5 bases from V and 6 bases from J; junction bases left unmatched: 9. This CDR3 is built from 14 residues. Germline V gives CDR1 SGHAT, CDR2 FQDESV (reference sequence). This CDR3 reads CASSLPPTGVEQYF. CDR3 DNA: TGTGCCAGCAGCCTACCCCCGACAGGGGTCGAGCAGTACTTC.

The chain is built from TRBV30 and TRBJ1-6; TRBD1 is a possible D gene (5 bases). CDR1 is GTSNPN and CDR2 is SVGIG in the germline V gene (reference sequence). There are 11 residues in the CDR3. The V end was cut by 2 bases, the J end by 14 bases, with 10 bases between. CDR3 nucleotides: TGTGCCTGGAGTCTCGGAGGGGCCCTCCACTTT. Amino acid sequence: CAWSLGGALHF.